The present T cell receptor beta chain was sequenced within a study of T cell responses to AZD1222 COVID-19 vaccine. Study in general: Timing groups of about 4 and about 12 weeks for second doses were pooled. Overall study findings and caveats: Dominant at 160-218 and 743-854, vaccine-associated CD4 TCRs also spanned spike. Nearly half of spike-specific TCRs reportedly target variant regions that are unmutated in the B.1.351 and B.1.1.7 variants. A mostly white British donor set with more females was recruited, and clonal diversity was possibly underestimated.

Produced via immunoSEQ multiplex PCR; TCRdb's table is partial and in-frame only. The sample lists under 300,000 clones; over 90% were seen once. Of note for this clone: The antigen is not known.

CDR3 length: 16 amino acids. CDR1 is SNHLY, CDR2 FYNNEI, per germline. V dropped 6 bases and J dropped 7; count of bases not matched to a gene: 11. The gene calls are TRBV2 and TRBJ2-5, with 13 nucleotides matching TRBD2. This TCR was sampled from an adult in good health. Sequenced here: peripheral blood, sampled on day 0 of AZD1222 vaccination. The CDR3 DNA is TGTGCCAGCAGACCCGGGACTAGCGGGACCCTTGGGACCCAGTACTTC. This translates into CASRPGTSGTLGTQYF.